This T cell receptor beta chain was sequenced for a study of CD8+ T cells in alopecia areata. Comment on this clone: This CDR3 is also generated by other DNA sequences in the sample.

cDNA reverse transcribed from extracted RNA served as the sequencing template. The protocol was immunoSEQ multiplex PCR, while the TCRdb copy is restricted to in-frame clones and leaves out a portion. This sample carries approximately 89,000 clones, 35% to 50% of them seen once, and the ten largest clones take about 0.79%. There are 14 residues in the CDR3. Trimming cost V 6 bases and J 6 bases; bases outside gene matches: 5. Looked up from germline, CDR1 is SQVTM and CDR2 is ANQGSEA. The sample comprised CD4+ T cells sorted from blood. The chain carries TRBV29-1 and TRBJ2-3; 14 nucleotides match TRBD2. The receptor was isolated from a human donor with alopecia areata. CDR3 in DNA: TGCAGCGTACGACTAGCGGGAGGGTCGGATACGCAGTATTTT. Its translation: CSVRLAGGSDTQYF.